The 5 T cell receptor beta chains listed next were all sequenced from one sample in a study of post-analysis software for immune sequencing data. Libraries were made from TCR beta cDNA, and they carried unique molecular identifiers. TCRdb reanalysed the PCR reads using MiXCR and keeps one entry per CDR3 protein. Found here are fewer than 850,000 distinct CDR3 sequences, just under 30% of them singletons; the top ten hold approximately 0.55%. Regarding the study as a whole: Among five TRBV segments more frequent in patients than controls were TRBV5-6, TRBV5-1 and TRBV20-1.

Their antigen targets remain unknown. Sequenced: blood. These receptors all come from a girl between 10 and 17 years old with multiple sclerosis.

The gene calls are TRBV12-3 or TRBV12-4 and TRBJ1-4; the D is unclear. V lost 3 bases and J lost 2, with 13 bases in between. This CDR3 comprises 16 residues. Here the CDR3 DNA reads TGTGCCAGCAGTTTCCTGCCCGATAGGACTAATGAAAAACTGTTTTTT. This encodes CASSFLPDRTNEKLFF.

The V gene is TRBV14, the J gene TRBJ1-2; TRBD1 might be the D (5 bases). V was shortened by 4 bases and J by 4 bases, with 13 bases between the two germline ends. From germline, CDR1 is SGHDN and CDR2 FVKESK. The CDR3 spans 14 residues. DNA of the CDR3: TGTGCCAGCAGCCGGGCGGGGACTTCCTATGGCTACACCTTC. It encodes CASSRAGTSYGYTF.

This clonotype was found a few times. V usage is TRBV20-1 and J usage is TRBJ2-5; 10 bases match TRBD2. The ends lost 3 bases at V and 5 bases at J; junction bases unmatched: 12. The CDR3 sequence is 16 residues long. The V gene's germline CDR1 is DFQATT and CDR2 SNEGSKA (reference sequence). DNA for the CDR3: TGCAGTGCTAGTCGCCTAGCGGGGGTCTCGATGGAGACCCAGTACTTC. Translation: CSASRLAGVSMETQYF.

Points on this clonotype: A much larger clone differs from this one at a single base, so this may be a read error. The CDR3 region has the DNA TGTGCCAGCAGCTCCGGGACAGGGGGGGGCGGTAGGTACGAGCAGTACTTC. Its protein is CASSSGTGGGGRYEQYF. The chain couples TRBV7-4 to TRBJ2-7, with TRBD1 identical over 11 bases. CDR1 is SGHVT and CDR2 is SQSDAQ in the germline V gene. The CDR3 totals 17 residues. V was pared by 4 bases and J by 4 bases, with 12 bases of the junction left unmatched.

This clonotype appeared a few times. V is TRBV29-1 and J is TRBJ2-1; D is unclear. The CDR3 extends over 15 amino acids. Germline loops: CDR1 SQVTM, CDR2 ANQGSEA. Between the trimmed V and J ends, which lost 1 base and 0 bases, there was a span of 10 bases. The CDR3 loop is CSVEGSGDSYNEQFF. As DNA, the CDR3 is TGCAGCGTTGAAGGGTCAGGAGACTCCTACAATGAGCAGTTCTTC.